Below are 32 T cell receptor beta chains sequenced from a single sample in a study of CD8+CD57+ T cells in acquired aplastic anemia. It was genomic DNA that served as the template for profiling TCR beta VDJ and CDR3. One entry per CDR3 protein, called by TCRdb with MiXCR from the reads. Of roughly 80,000 distinct CDR3 sequences detected, roughly half appear once; the ten largest clones hold approximately 62%. The sample consisted of sorted CD4+, CD8+, or CD8+CD57+ T cells (not recorded which) from PBMCs. These receptors were obtained from a human donor in good health, serving as a control.

This chain uses TRBV12-3 or TRBV12-4 with TRBJ1-2, with no clear D. CDR3 size: 11 residues. V was shortened by 5 bases and J by 8 bases, with 9 bases between the two germline ends. DNA of the CDR3: TGTGCCAGCAGTAAGACGGGCGGCTACACCTTC. It is translated as CASSKTGGYTF.

The chain carries TRBV11-2 and TRBJ1-5, with 9 positions matching TRBD1. The CDR3 is 18 amino acids. Per germline, CDR1 SGHAT and CDR2 FQNNGV. V dropped 9 bases and J dropped 3; count of bases not matched to a gene: 18. The CDR3 DNA reads as TGTGCCAGTAGTACCGGGACAGGGCGGACCCTCTTCAATCAGCCCCAGCATTTT. Its translation: CASSTGTGRTLFNQPQHF.

The CDR3 protein is CASSVVGALDTEAFF. CDR3 nucleotides: TGTGCCAGCAGCGTAGTGGGGGCATTGGACACTGAAGCTTTCTTT. The chain combines TRBV9 with TRBJ1-1; maybe TRBD1 (6 bases). V was clipped by 0 bases and J by 3 bases, with 12 bases between them. The V gene's germline CDR1 is SGDLS and CDR2 YYNGEE. The length of the CDR3 is 15 residues. The whole variable domain, remainder taken from reference TRBV9 and TRBJ1-1, is DSGVTQTPKHLITATGQRVTLRCSPRSGDLSVYWYQQSLDQGLQFLIQYYNGEERAKGNILERFSAQQFPDLHSELNLSSLELGDSALYFCASSVVGALDTEAFFGQGTRLTVV.

V is TRBV6-4 and J is TRBJ1-3, with TRBD1 matching 7 bases. The CDR3 spans 15 residues. V dropped 3 bases and J dropped 4; count of bases not matched to a gene: 6. Germline V lookup: CDR1 MRHNA, CDR2 SNTAGT. The CDR3 region has the DNA TGTGCCAGCAGTGATTCGACAGGGTCCGGAAACACCATATATTTT. It yields the protein CASSDSTGSGNTIYF.

For this clonotype: One junction end does not reproduce the germline sequence, and a read error may be involved. The chain carries TRBV25-1 and TRBJ2-1, with D possibly being TRBD2 (6 bases). The CDR3 consists of 14 residues. Germline-derived CDR1 and CDR2 are MGHDK and SYGVNS. The CDR3 DNA reads as TGTGCCAGCAGTACCTCGGGAGTAAACAATGGGCAGTTCTTC. Protein: CASSTSGVNNGQFF.

The chain combines TRBV7-3 with TRBJ2-2; possibly TRBD2 for D (7 bases). CDR1 SGHTA and CDR2 FQGTGA come from the germline V gene. The CDR3 length is 16 residues. V was cut by 5 bases and J by 1 base, with 14 bases left in between. CDR3 region: CASSPPGGVNTGELFF. The CDR3, as DNA: TGTGCCAGCAGCCCACCGGGGGGCGTGAACACCGGGGAGCTGTTTTTT.

This clonotype occurred a few times. This rearrangement joins TRBV25-1 to TRBJ2-3; 10 positions agree with TRBD2. This CDR3 spans 16 amino acids. Trimming cost V 4 bases and J 4 bases; bases outside gene matches: 8. Germline CDR1 is MGHDK and CDR2 is SYGVNS. CDR3 nucleotide sequence: TGTGCCAGCAGTGCCCTAGCGGGAGAGGGGCCAGATACGCAGTATTTT. It codes for CASSALAGEGPDTQYF.

The gene calls are TRBV11-1 and TRBJ1-4, with a weak D call TRBD1 (6 bases). Germline values: CDR1 SGHAT, CDR2 FQDESV (reference sequence). The CDR3 extends over 15 amino acids. The V and J ends lost 5 bases and 5 bases respectively, with 15 bases between them. The CDR3 loop reads CASSSRQARNEKLFF. The CDR3 DNA reads as TGTGCCAGCAGCAGCAGACAGGCCAGAAATGAAAAACTGTTTTTT.

CDR3 nucleotide sequence: TGTGCCAGCAGCTCGGGACAGGACTATGGCTACACCTTC. Residues: CASSSGQDYGYTF. V usage is TRBV7-3 and J usage is TRBJ1-2, with 8 bases matching TRBD1. The ends lost 4 bases at V and 3 bases at J; junction bases unmatched: 1. Germline V CDR1 and CDR2: SGHTA, FQGTGA. This CDR3 has 13 residues.

The chain uses TRBV6-5 and TRBJ2-1; 11 nucleotides align to TRBD1. Germline values: CDR1 MNHEY, CDR2 SVGAGI. The CDR3 runs 14 residues. Trimming cost V 2 bases and J 6 bases; bases outside gene matches: 0. In DNA, the CDR3 is TGTGCCAGCAGTTACGGACAGGGGGCCAATGAGCAGTTCTTC. Amino acid sequence: CASSYGQGANEQFF.

About this clonotype: An end of the junction differs from the germline gene, which may be a read error. The genes are TRBV29-1 and TRBJ1-4, with TRBD1 as a possible D gene (5 bases). CDR3 length: 12 residues. The germline V gene encodes CDR1 SQVTM and CDR2 ANQGSEA. CDR3 sequence: CSVDGTGEKLLF. The CDR3 DNA reads as TGCAGCGTTGATGGGACTGGGGAAAAACTGTTGTTT.

The chain combines TRBV29-1 with TRBJ2-5; the D gene is possibly TRBD1 (5 bases). CDR1 is SQVTM and CDR2 is ANQGSEA in the germline V gene. V lost 5 bases to trimming and J lost 7 bases, with 11 bases between them. The CDR3 sequence is 11 residues long. CDR3 nucleotides: TGCAGCGTTTTAACCCAGGGGACCCAGTACTTC. Protein sequence: CSVLTQGTQYF.

Of note for this clonotype: It is unclear where the CDR3 begins or ends on the DNA, so no DNA is shown, and the CDR3 is as TCRdb lists it. This chain links TRBV7-6 with TRBJ2-3; whether TRBD1, the table's D call, matches the DNA was not checked. The CDR3 totals 14 residues, both ends included. The germline V gene has CDR1 SGHVS and CDR2 FNYEAQ. This CDR3 is CASSWGQGTDTRYF.

This clonotype was counted a few times. The chain joins TRBV24-1 to TRBJ1-2, with TRBD1 identical over 9 bases. The germline gives CDR1 KGHDR, CDR2 SFDVKD. Trimming at V came to 6 bases and at J to 8 bases, leaving 6 bases not matched to a gene. This CDR3 comprises 13 residues. The CDR3 spells CATSPGTGQGYTF. The CDR3 DNA follows: TGTGCCACCAGTCCAGGGACAGGGCAAGGCTACACCTTC.

This rearrangement joins TRBV9 to TRBJ2-1; 7 bases line up with TRBD2. V shed 4 bases, J shed 0 bases, and the junction held 10 bases outside the gene matches. The CDR3 spans 17 residues. Germline lookup yields CDR1 SGDLS and CDR2 YYNGEE. Here the CDR3 reads CASSTRAGRSSYNEQFF. CDR3 DNA: TGTGCCAGCAGCACCCGAGCGGGGAGGAGCTCCTACAATGAGCAGTTCTTC.

This clonotype came up many times. The V call is TRBV25-1, the J call TRBJ1-1; TRBD1 matches 8 bases. The CDR3 is 14 amino acids. The germline gives CDR1 MGHDK, CDR2 SYGVNS. V lost 4 bases to trimming and J lost 3 bases; unmatched junction nucleotides: 4. CDR3 sequence: CASSALTGDTEAFF. The CDR3, as DNA: TGTGCCAGCAGTGCCCTGACAGGGGACACTGAAGCTTTCTTT.

This clonotype was observed many times. The gene calls are TRBV19 and TRBJ2-1; D remains ambiguous. Looked up from germline, CDR1 is LNHDA and CDR2 is SQIVND (reference sequence). V was cut by 3 bases and J by 4 bases, with 7 bases left in between. The CDR3 extends over 13 amino acids. The CDR3 region has the DNA TGTGCCAGTAGTATTGTGATTTACAATGAGCAGTTCTTC. Translated: CASSIVIYNEQFF. The whole variable domain, filled in from reference TRBV19 and TRBJ2-1, reads DGGITQSPKYLFRKEGQNVTLSCEQNLNHDAMYWYRQDPGQGLRLIYYSQIVNDFQKGDIAEGYSVSREKKESFPLTVTSAQKNPTAFYLCASSIVIYNEQFFGPGTRLTVL.

This clonotype was recorded many times. The chain recombines TRBV7-8 with TRBJ2-1; TRBD1 aligns across 7 bases. CDR1 SGHVS and CDR2 FQNEAQ come from the germline V gene. The CDR3 spans 14 residues. The V and J ends lost 6 bases and 3 bases, in that order; junction bases with no gene match: 5. The CDR3 sequence: CASSWTGFYNEQFF. CDR3 coding DNA: TGTGCCAGCAGTTGGACAGGTTTCTACAATGAGCAGTTCTTC.

This clonotype has a count of ten or more. This chain joins TRBV20-1 and TRBJ1-1; 7 bases match TRBD1. Per the germline V gene, CDR1 is DFQATT and CDR2 is SNEGSKA (reference sequence). CDR3 size: 15 residues. Germline trimming cut 6 bases from V and 0 bases from J; bases unmatched to any gene: 10. CDR3 amino acids: CSADDRVEVNTEAFF. The CDR3 DNA reads as TGCAGTGCCGACGACAGGGTGGAAGTGAACACTGAAGCTTTCTTT.

The CDR3 DNA reads TGTGCCAGCAGCTCCAGACAGGGGCCGGTCTCTGGGGCCAACGTCCTGACTTTC. Protein sequence: CASSSRQGPVSGANVLTF. The V call is TRBV25-1, the J call TRBJ2-6; 8 positions agree with TRBD1. CDR3 length: 18 residues. Germline CDR1 is MGHDK and CDR2 is SYGVNS. V trimming: 6 bases; J trimming: 0 bases; junction bases outside the gene matches: 10.

This clonotype was picked up many times. The chain has TRBV7-9 and TRBJ2-1; 8 nucleotides match TRBD2. This CDR3 contains 15 residues. The ends lost 5 bases at V and 8 bases at J; junction bases unmatched: 11. Germline CDR1 reads SEHNR; CDR2 reads FQNEAQ (reference sequence). CDR3 sequence reads: CASSPLAGGNDEQFF. DNA of the CDR3: TGTGCCAGCAGCCCGCTCGCGGGAGGTAACGATGAGCAGTTCTTC.

The table lists this clonotype with a few counts. The chain combines TRBV6-4 with TRBJ2-7, with 13 bases that match TRBD2. V was pared by 3 bases and J by 6 bases, with 17 bases of the junction left unmatched. This CDR3 has 19 residues. The germline V gene has CDR1 MRHNA and CDR2 SNTAGT. The CDR3 spells CASSDSGLAGTPLPLEQYF. The DNA of the CDR3 is TGTGCCAGCAGTGATTCGGGACTAGCGGGGACTCCCCTCCCTCTCGAGCAGTACTTC.

V is TRBV7-2 and J is TRBJ1-2, with TRBD1 as a possible D gene (6 bases). Trimming removed 6 bases at V and 6 bases at J, with 11 bases between. The CDR3 extends over 12 amino acids. Looked up from germline, CDR1 is SGHTA and CDR2 is FQGNSA. Here the CDR3 DNA reads TGTGCCAGCAGTTATACAGGGAATGGCTACACCTTC. Translation gives CASSYTGNGYTF.

The genes are TRBV11-1 and TRBJ2-5; tentatively, D is TRBD1 (5 bases). V lost 5 bases and J lost 2, with 21 bases in between. Germline V CDR1 and CDR2: SGHAT, FQDESV (reference sequence). This CDR3 spans 17 amino acids. CDR3 DNA: TGTGCCAGCAGCCCCCCAAGACTGGCAGGACAACAAGAGACCCAGTACTTC. As protein: CASSPPRLAGQQETQYF.

The table lists this clonotype with many counts. J is TRBJ1-1 and V is TRBV19; no reliable D call. This CDR3 region has 12 residues. In germline, CDR1 is LNHDA, CDR2 SQIVND (reference sequence). Trimming stripped 6 bases from V and 4 bases from J, with 9 bases between. Here the CDR3 DNA reads TGTGCCAGTAGAGACGTGACCACTGAAGCTTTCTTT. This gives the protein CASRDVTTEAFF.

The V gene is TRBV15, the J gene TRBJ1-1; D remains ambiguous. The CDR3 consists of 12 residues. Trimming shortened V by 6 bases and J by 1 base, and 6 bases separated the two germline ends. Looked up from germline, CDR1 is LNHNV and CDR2 is YYDKDF (reference sequence). The chain's CDR3 is CATRRGNTEAFF. The CDR3 DNA is TGTGCCACCAGGCGGGGGAACACTGAAGCTTTCTTT.

This clonotype has just a few counts. The V gene is TRBV4-1, the J gene TRBJ1-1, with D unclear. The CDR3 covers 15 residues. Looked up from germline, CDR1 is MGHRA and CDR2 is YSYEKL. The V end was cut by 1 base, the J end by 3 bases, with 12 bases between. The CDR3 reads CASSQGAGRDTEAFF. DNA for the CDR3: TGCGCCAGCAGCCAAGGAGCGGGGAGGGACACTGAAGCTTTCTTT.

The chain links TRBV20-1 to TRBJ2-2; either TRBD1 or TRBD2 may supply D (5 bases each). The CDR3 runs to 14 residues. V gave up 4 bases and J gave up 5 bases, with 14 bases separating them. Germline V gene sequence: CDR1 DFQATT, CDR2 SNEGSKA (reference sequence). Written as DNA, the CDR3 is TGCAGTGCTAACGGTGTGGGGGTTACCGGGGAGCTGTTTTTT. Its translation: CSANGVGVTGELFF.

This rearrangement joins TRBV29-1 to TRBJ2-3; TRBD1 matches 10 bases. The V gene end was trimmed by 4 bases and the J gene end by 6 bases; junction bases not matched to a gene: 4. Germline V gene sequence: CDR1 SQVTM, CDR2 ANQGSEA. This CDR3 comprises 13 residues. The CDR3 spells CSVADRGSDTQYF. CDR3 DNA: TGCAGCGTTGCGGACAGGGGGTCCGATACGCAGTATTTT.

Notes on this clonotype: This may be a read error: a much more frequent sequence differs by one nucleotide. The chain has TRBV4-1 and TRBJ2-7; no reliable D call. The germline V gene has CDR1 MGHRA and CDR2 YSYEKL. The CDR3 extends over 13 amino acids. In DNA form, the CDR3 reads TGCGTCAGCAGCCGAGTCCTAACCTACGAGCAGTACTTC. This codes for CVSSRVLTYEQYF.

This clonotype appeared a few times. The chain combines TRBV7-9 with TRBJ1-4; D gene unclear. Per the germline V gene, CDR1 is SEHNR and CDR2 is FQNEAQ (reference sequence). CDR3 length: 16 residues. Trimming shortened V by 2 bases and J by 7 bases, and 17 bases separated the two germline ends. DNA for the CDR3: TGTGCCAGCAGCTTACCTGGGGAGGGCCGAGGTGAAAAACTGTTTTTT. Amino acids: CASSLPGEGRGEKLFF.

V gene TRBV27 combines with J gene TRBJ1-1; TRBD1 aligns across 8 bases. V shed 5 bases and J 2 bases; nucleotides not matched to a gene: 4. This CDR3 has 14 residues. CDR1 and CDR2 (germline): MNHEY, SMNVEV (reference sequence). The CDR3, as DNA: TGTGCCAGCAGTCCGGGACAGGACAACACTGAAGCTTTCTTT. Encoded protein: CASSPGQDNTEAFF.